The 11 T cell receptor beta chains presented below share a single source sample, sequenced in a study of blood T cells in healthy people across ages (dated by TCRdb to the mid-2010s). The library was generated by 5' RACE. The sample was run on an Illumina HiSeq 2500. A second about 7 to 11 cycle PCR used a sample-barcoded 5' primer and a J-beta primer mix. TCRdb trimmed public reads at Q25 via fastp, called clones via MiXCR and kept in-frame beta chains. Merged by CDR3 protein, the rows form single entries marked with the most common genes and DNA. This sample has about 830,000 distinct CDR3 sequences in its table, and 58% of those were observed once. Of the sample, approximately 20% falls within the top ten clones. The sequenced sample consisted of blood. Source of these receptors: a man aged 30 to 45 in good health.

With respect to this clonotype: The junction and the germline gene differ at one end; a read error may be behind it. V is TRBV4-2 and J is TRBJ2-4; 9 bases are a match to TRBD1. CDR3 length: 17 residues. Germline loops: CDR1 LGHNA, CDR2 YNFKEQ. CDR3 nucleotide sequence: TGTGCCAGCAGCCAAGATGGGACAGGGACGACCAAAAACATTCGGTACTTC. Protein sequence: CASSQDGTGTTKNIRYF.

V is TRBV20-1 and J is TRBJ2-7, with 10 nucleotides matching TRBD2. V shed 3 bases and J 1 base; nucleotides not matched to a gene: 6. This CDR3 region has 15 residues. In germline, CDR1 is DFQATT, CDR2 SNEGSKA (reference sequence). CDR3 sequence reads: CSASRAGGRSYEQYF. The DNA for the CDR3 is TGCAGTGCTAGCCGAGCGGGAGGGAGATCCTACGAGCAGTACTTC.

The CDR3 bases are TGCAGCGTTGATTCAATTTTAGGCGGGGCCAACGTCCTGACTTTC. This gives the protein CSVDSILGGANVLTF. The chain has TRBV29-1 and TRBJ2-6; D uncertain. The CDR3 consists of 15 residues. Germline CDR1 is SQVTM and CDR2 is ANQGSEA. V lost 3 bases, J lost 4 bases, and 13 bases lay in between.

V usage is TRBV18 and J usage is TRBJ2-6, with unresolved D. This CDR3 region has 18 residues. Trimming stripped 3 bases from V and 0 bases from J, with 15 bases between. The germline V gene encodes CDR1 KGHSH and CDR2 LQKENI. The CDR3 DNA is TGTGCCAGCTCACCTGGGAATAGATATTTCTCTGGGGCCAACGTCCTGACTTTC. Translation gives CASSPGNRYFSGANVLTF.

The CDR3 reads CASSGPPWYNEQFF. The CDR3 DNA sequence: TGTGCCAGCAGTGGGCCCCCCTGGTACAATGAGCAGTTCTTC. The chain is built from TRBV28 and TRBJ2-1; unclear D gene. This CDR3 is 14 amino acids long. Looked up from germline, CDR1 is MDHEN and CDR2 is SYDVKM. Trimming removed 5 bases from V and 4 bases from J, with 12 bases in between.

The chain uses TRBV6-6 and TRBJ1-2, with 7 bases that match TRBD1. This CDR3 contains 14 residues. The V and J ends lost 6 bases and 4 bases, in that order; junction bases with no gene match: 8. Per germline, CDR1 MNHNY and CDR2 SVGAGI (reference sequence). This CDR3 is CASREQGDLYGYTF. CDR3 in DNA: TGTGCCAGCAGGGAGCAGGGGGACCTCTATGGCTACACCTTC.

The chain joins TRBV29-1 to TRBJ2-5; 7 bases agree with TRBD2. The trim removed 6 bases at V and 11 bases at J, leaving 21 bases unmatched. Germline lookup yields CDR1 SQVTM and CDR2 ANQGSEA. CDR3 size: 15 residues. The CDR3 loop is CSVSTSHKGLGEQYF. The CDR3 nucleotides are TGCAGCGTCTCGACTAGCCATAAAGGCCTAGGGGAGCAGTACTTC.

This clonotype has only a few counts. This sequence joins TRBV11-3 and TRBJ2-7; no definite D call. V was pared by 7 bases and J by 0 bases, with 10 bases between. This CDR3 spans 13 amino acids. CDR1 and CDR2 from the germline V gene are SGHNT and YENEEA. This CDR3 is CASKAGDSYEQYF. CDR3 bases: TGTGCCAGCAAGGCAGGTGACTCCTACGAGCAGTACTTC.

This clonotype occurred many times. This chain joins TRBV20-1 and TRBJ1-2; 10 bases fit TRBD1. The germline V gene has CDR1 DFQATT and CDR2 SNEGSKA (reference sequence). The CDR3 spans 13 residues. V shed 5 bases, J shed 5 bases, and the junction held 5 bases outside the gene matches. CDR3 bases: TGCAGTGCTCCCGGACAGGGGGAATATGGCTACACCTTC. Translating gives CSAPGQGEYGYTF.

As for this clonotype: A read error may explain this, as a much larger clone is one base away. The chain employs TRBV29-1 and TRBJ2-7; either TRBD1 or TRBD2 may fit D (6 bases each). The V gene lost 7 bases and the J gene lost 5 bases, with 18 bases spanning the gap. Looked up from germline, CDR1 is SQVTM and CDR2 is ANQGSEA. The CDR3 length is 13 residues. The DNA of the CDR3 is TGCAGCGCGAGGGGGGACCAAGCCGACGAGCAGTACTTC. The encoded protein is CSARGDQADEQYF.

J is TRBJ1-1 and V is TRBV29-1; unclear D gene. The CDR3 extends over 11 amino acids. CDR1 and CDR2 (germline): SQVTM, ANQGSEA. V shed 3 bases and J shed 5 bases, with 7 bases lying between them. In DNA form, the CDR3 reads TGCAGCGTTGATTCCGCAACTGAAGCTTTCTTT. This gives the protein CSVDSATEAFF.